What follows is one T cell receptor (beta chain) and its context. TCRdb's table, derived via immunoSEQ multiplex PCR, lists solely in-frame clones and lacks some. The sample contains approximately 70,000 clones, about 77% of which appear only once. The data are from a study of OX40 agonist ivuxolimab in advanced cancers. Background on the study: A mean age of approximately 60 years, range about 20 to 85, was recorded, and approximately 85% were male.

There are 17 residues in the CDR3. Germline CDR1 reads GTSNPN; CDR2 reads SVGIG (reference sequence). Unmatched junction bases numbered 20, after V lost 2 bases and J lost 12 bases. V gene TRBV30 combines with J gene TRBJ2-1, with 9 bases that match TRBD1. The clonotype was recovered from an adult with an advanced solid tumor such as melanoma, head and neck, liver or kidney cancer. The source material was CD4+ or CD8+ T cells sorted from blood, sampled in a trial of the OX40 agonist ivuxolimab. As DNA, the CDR3 is TGTGCCTGGAGTACCCTCTTTACCGGGACAGGGCGAATGGGGCAGTTCTTC. It translates to CAWSTLFTGTGRMGQFF.